Shown below are 30 T cell receptor beta chains from a single sample sequenced in a study of blood T cell repertoires in COVID-19. TCRdb's copy holds only in-frame clones and misses some; the assay was immunoSEQ multiplex PCR. Among about 150,000 clones listed, around 90% were seen once. Sequencing was performed on PBMCs or T cells enriched from blood (not recorded which). The origin of the receptors is a woman aged 40-49 years who had been exposed to COVID-19.

The rearrangement joins TRBV4-1 to TRBJ2-1; D perhaps matches TRBD2 (5 bases). Trimming took 4 bases from V and 3 from J, leaving 10 bases between them. Germline loops: CDR1 MGHRA, CDR2 YSYEKL. CDR3 length: 14 residues. CDR3 region: CASSPPGLYNEQFF. The CDR3 bases are TGCGCCAGCAGCCCCCCCGGACTCTACAATGAGCAGTTCTTC.

The genes are TRBV7-9 and TRBJ1-4; no clear D. Deletions cut 0 bases from V and 5 bases from J, with 10 bases between. Germline V gene data show CDR1 as SEHNR and CDR2 as FQNEAQ (reference sequence). CDR3 length: 15 amino acids. The CDR3 sequence: CASSLAPSSNEKLFF. The CDR3 nucleotides are TGTGCCAGCAGCTTAGCGCCGAGTTCCAATGAAAAACTGTTTTTT.

The chain uses TRBV7-9 and TRBJ1-4, with D possibly being TRBD1 (6 bases). V lost 4 bases and J lost 11, with 14 bases in between. Germline loops: CDR1 SEHNR, CDR2 FQNEAQ (reference sequence). This CDR3 is built from 13 residues. The CDR3 DNA follows: TGTGCCAGCAGCTCAGACTCACAGGGTAAACTGTTTTTT. Translation: CASSSDSQGKLFF.

V and J are TRBV5-4 and TRBJ2-2; 10 bases align to TRBD2. This CDR3 region has 17 residues. Germline loops: CDR1 SGHNT, CDR2 YYREEE (reference sequence). Trimming took 0 bases from V and 4 from J; bases not matched to a gene: 6. In DNA, the CDR3 is TGTGCCAGCAGCTTGGGAGCGGGGGGGCCGGGCACCGGGGAGCTGTTTTTT. It is translated as CASSLGAGGPGTGELFF.

This rearrangement joins TRBV7-7 to TRBJ2-1, with D possibly being TRBD2 (6 bases). The CDR3 runs to 15 residues. Germline V CDR1 and CDR2: SSHAT, FNYEAQ (reference sequence). The germline V and J ends were trimmed by 4 bases and 9 bases, with 19 bases remaining between them. CDR3 amino acids: CASSSQPAGGGEQFF. The CDR3 DNA is TGTGCCAGCAGCTCCCAACCCGCCGGGGGTGGTGAGCAGTTCTTC.

The chain is built from TRBV27 and TRBJ2-1, with TRBD2 matching over 9 bases. The V and J ends lost 3 bases and 8 bases, in that order; junction bases with no gene match: 8. The CDR3 is 15 amino acids. The germline gives CDR1 MNHEY, CDR2 SMNVEV (reference sequence). DNA of the CDR3: TGTGCCAGCAGTTTGGGACTAGCCGGGAGTCATGAGCAGTTCTTC. It is translated as CASSLGLAGSHEQFF.

This clone was seen just once. The V gene is TRBV2, the J gene TRBJ2-2; D gene unclear. CDR1 and CDR2 (germline): SNHLY, FYNNEI. Trimming took off 5 bases at V and 0 bases at J, with 10 bases between the two ends. The CDR3 is 15 residues long. For the CDR3, the DNA is TGTGCCAGCAGTTTTGACGGAGCGAACACCGGGGAGCTGTTTTTT. Translation: CASSFDGANTGELFF.

The chain employs TRBV2 and TRBJ2-1; no firm D call. CDR3 length: 15 residues. From germline, CDR1 is SNHLY and CDR2 FYNNEI. The V end was cut by 2 bases, the J end by 2 bases, with 10 bases between. The CDR3 DNA follows: TGTGCCAGCAGTGAACGTCTACCACCCTACAATGAGCAGTTCTTC. It is translated as CASSERLPPYNEQFF.

This chain connects TRBV12-3 or TRBV12-4 to TRBJ1-2; D unclear. V lost 1 base, J lost 10 bases, and 7 bases lay in between. This CDR3 region has 11 residues. The CDR3 coding sequence is TGTGCCAGCAGTTTAGGGGCCGCCTACACCTTC. This sequence encodes CASSLGAAYTF.

The J gene is TRBJ1-2, the V gene TRBV19; 7 nucleotides match TRBD1. The CDR3 totals 13 residues. The germline gives CDR1 LNHDA, CDR2 SQIVND (reference sequence). Losses at the gene ends were 3 bases for V and 4 bases for J; bases not matched to a gene: 2. CDR3 coding DNA: TGTGCCAGTAGTATGACAGGGATCTATGGCTACACCTTC. It codes for CASSMTGIYGYTF.

J is TRBJ2-7 and V is TRBV7-6; 10 bases agree with TRBD2. This CDR3 is built from 17 residues. Germline CDR1 and CDR2: SGHVS and FNYEAQ. V lost 8 bases, J lost 1 base, and 14 bases stayed unmatched. CDR3 DNA: TGTGCCAGCTCTTTCGGGGGCCAGCGGGGGGGATCCTACGAGCAGTACTTC. It translates to CASSFGGQRGGSYEQYF.

The genes are TRBV7-9 and TRBJ1-2, with D possibly matching TRBD1 (5 bases). V dropped 5 bases and J dropped 8 bases, with 18 bases sitting between them. This CDR3 has 14 residues. The V gene's germline CDR1 is SEHNR and CDR2 FQNEAQ (reference sequence). The CDR3 is CASSPTFGGKGYTF. Written as DNA, the CDR3 is TGTGCCAGCAGCCCAACCTTCGGGGGTAAAGGCTACACCTTC.

V and J are TRBV15 and TRBJ1-6; 7 bases fit TRBD1. There are 21 residues in the CDR3. V shed 0 bases, J shed 0 bases, and the junction held 14 bases outside the gene matches. The germline gives CDR1 LNHNV, CDR2 YYDKDF (reference sequence). The CDR3 loop reads CATSRDHSRDRVASYNSPLHF. CDR3 nucleotide sequence: TGTGCCACCAGCAGAGATCATTCCCGGGACAGAGTAGCCTCCTATAATTCACCCCTCCACTTT.

The chain is built from TRBV10-3 and TRBJ1-5, with a possible D match to TRBD1 (5 bases). The V and J ends lost 4 bases and 7 bases respectively, with 8 bases between them. The CDR3 length is 12 residues. The germline CDR1 and CDR2 sequences are ENHRY and SYGVKD. The DNA of the CDR3 is TGTGCCATCAGTGGGGGGGAGCAGCCCCAGCATTTT. It encodes CAISGGEQPQHF.

The gene calls are TRBV28 and TRBJ2-7; 7 bases are shared with TRBD1. With 5 bases clipped from V and 2 bases from J, the junction kept 6 bases outside the gene matches. Germline CDR1 is MDHEN and CDR2 is SYDVKM. This CDR3 spans 14 amino acids. The CDR3 here is CASSNRGKTYEQYF. The CDR3 coding sequence is TGTGCCAGCAGTAACAGGGGAAAAACCTACGAGCAGTACTTC.

CDR3 sequence: CASSTTGPLPNEQFF. The CDR3, as DNA: TGTGCCAGCAGTACGACAGGGCCCCTACCCAATGAGCAGTTCTTC. V usage is TRBV6-5 and J usage is TRBJ2-1; TRBD1 aligns across 7 bases. Germline V gene lookup returns CDR1 MNHEY and CDR2 SVGAGI. The CDR3 is made up of 15 amino acids. V lost 5 bases and J lost 6; bases outside the gene matches: 10.

The chain recombines TRBV16 with TRBJ2-3; D ambiguous. Trimming removed 2 bases at V and 2 bases at J, with 5 bases between. Germline CDR1 KGHSY, CDR2 FQNENV. The CDR3 totals 13 residues. The CDR3 DNA sequence: TGTGCCAGCAGCCAACCTTTCACAGATACGCAGTATTTT. It is translated as CASSQPFTDTQYF.

V and J are TRBV19 and TRBJ2-1, with D hard to call. Germline V gene lookup returns CDR1 LNHDA and CDR2 SQIVND (reference sequence). This CDR3 region has 12 residues. Trimming shortened V by 3 bases and J by 5 bases, and 5 bases separated the two germline ends. CDR3 residues: CASSIGNNEQFF. The CDR3 DNA is TGTGCCAGTAGTATCGGTAACAATGAGCAGTTCTTC.

This clone was counted a single time. The chain recombines TRBV11-2 with TRBJ1-1; D is perhaps TRBD1 (6 bases). There are 14 residues in the CDR3. V lost 5 bases, J lost 4 bases, and 14 bases lay in between. Germline CDR1 is SGHAT and CDR2 is FQNNGV. In DNA, the CDR3 is TGTGCCAGCAGCAACCCATGGGGGCGCACTGAAGCTTTCTTT. This gives the protein CASSNPWGRTEAFF.

This chain uses TRBV19 with TRBJ2-7; 12 bases match TRBD1. The germline V gene encodes CDR1 LNHDA and CDR2 SQIVND (reference sequence). Losses at the gene ends were 8 bases for V and 6 bases for J; bases not matched to a gene: 8. The CDR3 totals 14 residues. This CDR3 is CASQPGQGALEQYF. CDR3 DNA: TGTGCCAGTCAACCGGGACAGGGGGCTCTCGAGCAGTACTTC.

This chain joins TRBV27 and TRBJ1-2; D perhaps matches TRBD1 (5 bases). Germline V gives CDR1 MNHEY, CDR2 SMNVEV (reference sequence). The CDR3 is 15 amino acids. Trimming took 2 bases from V and 3 from J, leaving 13 bases between them. The CDR3 reads CASSLGAGQDYGYTF. In DNA form, the CDR3 reads TGTGCCAGCAGTTTAGGGGCGGGGCAAGACTATGGCTACACCTTC.

The chain is built from TRBV5-1 and TRBJ2-2; a weak D match, TRBD2 (6 bases). V was pared by 3 bases and J by 4 bases, with 16 bases between. Germline CDR1 reads SGHRS; CDR2 reads YFSETQ. The CDR3 runs to 16 residues. The DNA for the CDR3 is TGCGCCAGCAGCTCGATAGCGGTGGCGGGCACCGGGGAGCTGTTTTTT. This gives the protein CASSSIAVAGTGELFF.

In its sample, this clone was seen once. The rearrangement links TRBV27 to TRBJ2-3, with 10 bases identical to TRBD2. The ends lost 8 bases at V and 4 bases at J; junction bases unmatched: 9. The CDR3 has 15 residues. Germline CDR1 reads MNHEY; CDR2 reads SMNVEV (reference sequence). The chain's CDR3 is CASGDSGGRADTQYF. CDR3 nucleotides: TGTGCCAGCGGGGATAGCGGGGGGAGAGCAGATACGCAGTATTTT.

The gene calls are TRBV29-1 and TRBJ2-3; 11 bases fit TRBD2. Germline trimming cut 7 bases from V and 3 bases from J; bases unmatched to any gene: 6. This CDR3 has 14 residues. Germline CDR1 reads SQVTM; CDR2 reads ANQGSEA. CDR3 DNA: TGCAGCGCCGGGACTAGCGGCAGGACAGATACGCAGTATTTT. Translated: CSAGTSGRTDTQYF.

This clone was counted once. The rearrangement links TRBV10-1 to TRBJ2-7, with D possibly TRBD1 on 5 matching bases. CDR3 length equals 14 residues. Germline CDR1 WNHNN, CDR2 SYGVQD (reference sequence). Deletions cut 8 bases from V and 3 bases from J, with 17 bases between. The CDR3 DNA follows: TGCGCCAGCTCCCAGGGCCCAATTGGCTACGAGCAGTACTTC. Translation gives CASSQGPIGYEQYF.

The J gene is TRBJ1-5, the V gene TRBV28; D is ambiguous. Trimming pared 10 bases from V and 3 bases from J, leaving 10 bases between. This CDR3 is built from 12 residues. The V gene's germline CDR1 is MDHEN and CDR2 SYDVKM. The CDR3 coding sequence is TGTGCCACCCGGGAGGCCAATCAGCCCCAGCATTTT. Its translation is CATREANQPQHF.

The chain uses TRBV19 and TRBJ1-3, with 7 positions matching TRBD1. J was trimmed by 4 bases and V by 4 bases; bases with no gene match: 4. Germline-derived CDR1 and CDR2 are LNHDA and SQIVND (reference sequence). There are 14 residues in the CDR3. The CDR3 loop reads CASSKEGAGNTIYF. The DNA for the CDR3 is TGTGCCAGTAGTAAGGAGGGGGCCGGAAACACCATATATTTT.

V is TRBV5-1 and J is TRBJ1-1, with D hard to call. Germline V CDR1 and CDR2: SGHRS, YFSETQ. V was trimmed by 0 bases and J by 2 bases, leaving 11 bases between them. CDR3 length: 15 amino acids. The CDR3 region is CASSLARGSNTEAFF. The CDR3 DNA follows: TGCGCCAGCAGCTTGGCGAGAGGATCAAACACTGAAGCTTTCTTT.

The chain recombines TRBV9 with TRBJ2-1, with 8 bases lining up with TRBD2. The CDR3 is 15 residues long. V was clipped by 4 bases and J by 5 bases; unmatched bases: 8. The V gene's germline CDR1 is SGDLS and CDR2 YYNGEE. This chain's CDR3 is CASSNPTSVNNEQFF. As DNA, the CDR3 is TGTGCCAGCAGCAATCCGACTAGCGTGAACAATGAGCAGTTCTTC.

This clone was seen a handful of times. The chain links TRBV7-2 to TRBJ2-1; 14 positions agree with TRBD2. J lost 7 bases, V lost 4 bases, and 9 bases had no gene match. CDR1 and CDR2 from the germline V gene are SGHTA and FQGNSA. The CDR3 consists of 17 residues. CDR3 sequence reads: CASSSTSGRAPGNEQFF. The CDR3, as DNA: TGTGCCAGCAGCTCGACTAGCGGGAGGGCCCCCGGGAATGAGCAGTTCTTC.